This T cell receptor (beta chain) was recovered during a study of T cells after yellow fever vaccination. Study-wide points: Detected again after the booster were most primary-vaccination clones, at almost 97% CD4 and nearly 90% CD8. A small proportion of clonotypes was detected in both the CD4 and CD8 compartments. It was the secondary response that reached its peak faster, day 5 versus 15, but it was weaker.

The CDR3 spans 15 residues. The V segment lost 6 bases and the J segment 10 bases; nucleotides outside the gene matches: 15. The germline V gene encodes CDR1 MNHEY and CDR2 SVGEGT. TCRdb reprocessed the 5' RACE reads with MiXCR, giving one entry per CDR3 protein. The sample consists of about 320,000 distinct CDR3 sequences, around 13% of them appearing once. Only a few counts were recorded for this clonotype. Its antigen remains unidentified. Sequencing was performed on CD4+ T cells sorted from PBMCs, taken 15 days after the yellow fever booster vaccination. This receptor was taken from a man in his late teens or twenties who received the YFV17D yellow fever vaccine. This chain joins TRBV6-2 or TRBV6-3 and TRBJ2-1; TRBD1 aligns across 7 bases. The CDR3, as DNA: TGTGCCAGCAGGCCCTGGGCCACCCAGGGGGACGAGCAGTTCTTC. Residues: CASRPWATQGDEQFF.